The rows below give T cell receptor beta chains drawn from one sample of a study of T cells in Graves' hyperthyroidism and ophthalmopathy. A single record per CDR3 protein comes from TCRdb applying MiXCR to the multiplex PCR reads. The sample contains about 500,000 distinct CDR3 sequences, over 13% of which appear only once. The sample taken for sequencing was blood. The source of these receptors is a young woman with Graves' hyperthyroidism. CDR3s include the opening cysteine and the closing phenylalanine or tryptophan. A D gene is named only where the DNA matches it firmly. Rows may omit the clone size; those that give it use once, few, many or a size class.

-	TRBV20-1	-	16	TRBJ2-2	CSASASGSTYTGELFF	TGCAGTGCTAGTGCTTCTGGGAGTACCTACACCGGGGAGCTGTTTTTT
many	TRBV2	-	13	TRBJ2-1	CASSRTRNNEQFF	TGTGCCAGCAGCCGAACTAGAAACAATGAGCAGTTCTTC
many	TRBV9	TRBD2	17	TRBJ2-1	CASSDPKGGRPPNEQFF	TGTGCCAGCAGCGACCCGAAAGGCGGGAGGCCCCCCAATGAGCAGTTCTTC
many	TRBV3-1	-	15	TRBJ2-2	CASSQDREDTGELFF	TGTGCCAGCAGCCAAGACAGGGAGGATACCGGGGAGCTGTTTTTT
many	TRBV30	TRBD2	18	TRBJ2-1	CAWRTGTSGVLTYNEQFF	TGTGCCTGGAGGACCGGGACTAGCGGGGTTTTAACCTACAATGAGCAGTTCTTC
many	TRBV3-1	-	17	TRBJ1-6	CASSLPGRSSYNSPLHF	TGTGCCAGCAGCCTTCCTGGGAGGTCCTCCTATAATTCACCCCTCCACTTT
many	TRBV14	-	18	TRBJ2-1	CASSQDRKGYPNYNEQFF	TGTGCCAGCAGCCAAGATCGAAAAGGGTACCCTAACTACAATGAGCAGTTCTTC
many	TRBV20-1	TRBD1	14	TRBJ1-1	CSAREGTGYTEAFF	TGCAGTGCTAGAGAGGGGACAGGGTACACTGAAGCTTTCTTT
many	TRBV27	TRBD1	15	TRBJ1-2	CASSTDDRGLGGYTF	TGTGCCAGCAGTACGGACGACAGGGGGTTGGGTGGCTACACCTTC
-	TRBV9	-	15	TRBJ2-1	CASSVYGESYNEQFF	TGTGCCAGCAGCGTTTATGGGGAATCCTACAATGAGCAGTTCTTC
-	TRBV19	TRBD1	14	TRBJ1-1	CASRHQGAGTEAFF	TGTGCCAGTAGACACCAGGGGGCAGGTACTGAAGCTTTCTTT
many	TRBV11-1	TRBD1	15	TRBJ1-2	CASSLRTGGRDGYTF	TGTGCCAGCAGCTTACGGACAGGGGGCCGGGATGGCTACACCTTC
many	TRBV7-7	TRBD1	13	TRBJ2-3	CASSQQGADTQYF	TGTGCTAGCAGCCAACAGGGGGCTGATACGCAGTATTTT
many	TRBV12-3/TRBV12-4	-	14	TRBJ1-2	CASSSGEESYGYTF	TGTGCCAGCAGTTCTGGGGAGGAGAGCTATGGCTACACCTTC
-	TRBV6-2/TRBV6-3	TRBD2	14	TRBJ2-7	CASSAGLPSYEQYF	TGTGCCAGCAGTGCGGGACTACCCTCCTACGAGCAGTACTTC
many	TRBV12-5	-	15	TRBJ2-5	CASGLADRGGETQYF	TGTGCTAGTGGTTTGGCCGACAGGGGAGGGGAGACCCAGTACTTC
few	TRBV29-1	TRBD1	10	TRBJ1-1	CSAETGMAFF	TGCAGCGCCGAGACAGGGATGGCTTTCTTT
-	TRBV14	-	16	TRBJ2-7	CASSQGFSWHNYEQYF	TGTGCCAGCAGCCAAGGGTTCTCCTGGCATAACTACGAGCAGTACTTC
many	TRBV11-2	TRBD2	15	TRBJ2-3	CASSLIGGSTDTQYF	TGTGCCAGCAGCTTAATTGGCGGGAGTACAGATACGCAGTATTTT
few	TRBV12-3/TRBV12-4	-	14	TRBJ1-1	CASSFMGGGTEAFF	TGTGCCAGCAGTTTTATGGGGGGCGGCACTGAAGCTTTCTTT
many	TRBV28	-	14	TRBJ1-6	CASIPAPPGSPLHF	TGTGCCAGCATCCCCGCCCCACCAGGATCACCCCTCCACTTT
few	TRBV4-1	TRBD1	24	TRBJ2-5	CASSQGGLRTGASPGLSKQETQYF	TGCGCCAGCAGCCAAGGAGGGTTGAGAACAGGGGCTAGTCCGGGGCTTTCGAAACAAGAGACCCAGTACTTC
many	TRBV7-9	-	15	TRBJ1-4	CASSDGDSTLEKLFF	TGTGCCAGCAGCGACGGAGACAGTACCCTCGAAAAACTGTTTTTT
many	TRBV7-8	TRBD2	18	TRBJ2-4	CASSSRLAESLAKNIQYF	TGTGCCAGCAGCTCCCGACTAGCGGAGAGCTTAGCCAAAAACATTCAGTACTTC
-	TRBV29-1	-	14	TRBJ2-6	CSVEEEPGANVLTF	TGCAGCGTTGAGGAGGAACCAGGGGCCAACGTCCTGACTTTC
many	TRBV2	-	15	TRBJ1-4	CASIPNGLGSEKLFF	TGTGCCAGCATTCCTAACGGACTCGGTAGTGAAAAACTGTTTTTT
few	TRBV9	TRBD2	16	TRBJ2-3	CASSAGLAPRGDTQYF	TGTGCCAGCAGCGCGGGACTAGCCCCAAGGGGTGATACGCAGTATTTT
many	TRBV14	-	14	TRBJ1-1	CASSQVNSPYLAFF	TGTGCCAGCAGCCAAGTTAATTCTCCTTATTTGGCTTTCTTT
few	TRBV12-5	TRBD1	15	TRBJ2-7	CASGLFRTGGYEQYF	TGTGCTAGTGGTTTGTTTCGGACAGGGGGCTACGAGCAGTACTTC
many	TRBV4-2	-	17	TRBJ2-4	CASSPYLERMGKNIQYF	TGTGCCAGCAGCCCCTACTTGGAGCGTATGGGCAAAAACATTCAGTACTTC
-	TRBV7-9	TRBD2	14	TRBJ2-1	CASIGLAKVNEQFF	TGTGCCAGCATAGGACTAGCGAAAGTGAACGAGCAGTTCTTC
many	TRBV29-1	-	9	TRBJ1-2	CSAQDGYTF	TGCAGCGCACAGGATGGCTACACCTTC
many	TRBV2	TRBD1	16	TRBJ1-4	CASSGQGASGNEKLFF	TGTGCCAGCAGTGGACAGGGGGCTTCGGGGAATGAAAAACTGTTTTTT
many	TRBV12-3/TRBV12-4	-	16	TRBJ2-1	CASSLEGGTPLNEQFF	TGTGCCAGCAGTTTAGAGGGTGGGACTCCCCTAAATGAGCAGTTCTTC
many	TRBV6-2/TRBV6-3	-	13	TRBJ1-2	CASTRQLNYGYTF	TGTGCCAGCACCCGGCAGTTGAACTATGGCTACACCTTC
-	TRBV20-1	-	15	TRBJ2-1	CSARGNGYSYNEQFF	TGCAGTGCTAGAGGTAACGGTTACTCCTACAATGAGCAGTTCTTC
-	TRBV6-1	-	11	TRBJ1-1	CASSPVVGAFF	TGTGCCAGCAGTCCCGTGGTTGGAGCTTTCTTT
many	TRBV19	TRBD1	15	TRBJ1-2	CASSTLGQAIYGYTF	TGTGCCAGTAGTACCCTAGGACAGGCTATCTATGGCTACACCTTC
many	TRBV11-2	-	13	TRBJ1-2	CASSLEGGGSYTF	TGTGCCAGCAGCTTAGAGGGAGGCGGTAGCTACACCTTC
-	TRBV10-2	-	12	TRBJ2-2	CASSYGVGELFF	TGCGCCAGCAGTTACGGGGTCGGGGAGCTGTTTTTT
many	TRBV12-3/TRBV12-4	-	13	TRBJ2-5	CASSLWKQETQYF	TGTGCCAGCAGTTTATGGAAACAAGAGACCCAGTACTTC